This record looks at one TCR beta chain sequence and its context. Its specificity is not known. The record originates from a study of shared clonotypes between healthy human individuals. Study-wide context: Per donor, three plates held CD4 naive cells, three held CD4 memory, two held CD8 naive and one held CD8 memory.

Trimming took 4 bases from V and 8 from J; bases not matched to a gene: 5. The CDR3 runs 14 residues. CDR1 is SGHRS and CDR2 is YFSETQ in the germline V gene. Regarding the study as a whole: On the whole, naive subsets had larger estimated richness than memory subsets had.

For sorted subsets, 150 to 250 ng DNA per replicate equaled about 30,000 T cell genomes. The repertoire was sequenced with immunoSEQ multiplex PCR; TCRdb's copy has only in-frame clones and lacks some. In the table there are approximately 350,000 clones, about 74% of which are singletons. This rearrangement joins TRBV5-1 to TRBJ2-3, with 12 bases aligning to TRBD2. This TCR derives from a man younger than 40 in good health. The sequencing input was memory CD4+ T cells sorted from blood. Documented subset: CD45RA-negative fraction. CDR3 in DNA: TGCGCCAGCAGCCTAGCGGGAGGGCCAGGTACGCAGTATTTT. It codes for CASSLAGGPGTQYF. The whole variable domain, remainder taken from reference TRBV5-1 and TRBJ2-3, is KAGVTQTPRYLIKTRGQQVTLSCSPISGHRSVSWYQQTPGQGLQFLFEYFSETQRNKGNFPGRFSGRQFSNSRSEMNVSTLELGDSALYLCASSLAGGPGTQYFGPGTRLTVL.